The following is a T cell receptor beta chain sequence with its context. Membership in each cohort depended on participant-reported clinical history. Under the authors' procedure: Nucleated cell counts were estimated from reference gene primer amplification. Produced via immunoSEQ multiplex PCR; TCRdb's table is partial and in-frame only. The V and J calls and clone size are taken from that table; D and trimming were inferred from the DNA. The sample has 360,000 or so clones, around nine tenths seen once. The CDR3 loop spans 15 amino acids. Germline assignment: CDR1 KGHDR and CDR2 SFDVKD. V shed 3 bases and J shed 5 bases, with 12 bases lying between them. This sample is part of a study of blood T cell repertoires in COVID-19. Study details: Acute and convalescent COVID-19 specimens originated in the United States, Italy and Spain. The analysed material was cDNA or gDNA that came from T cells, B-cell-depleted T cells, or PBMCs.

V is TRBV24-1 and J is TRBJ1-4, with D unclear. The receptor was isolated from a woman aged 25 to 39 who had been exposed to COVID-19. The material sequenced was PBMCs or T cells enriched from blood (not recorded which). The CDR3 reads CATSDPRVSNEKLFF. CDR3 bases: TGTGCCACCAGTGATCCGCGGGTCAGCAATGAAAAACTGTTTTTT.